These T cell receptor beta chains were read from a single sample in a study of shared T cell receptors in the human thymus. Assay: immunoSEQ multiplex PCR; the TCRdb copy retains only in-frame clones and omits some. The table records about 660,000 clones, 88% of them present only once. These data were also filed under a second study, of human thymus T cells.

Sequencing was done on a sample of thymocytes. The source is a boy under three years old with a congenital heart defect. Each CDR3 is given with its conserved first and last residue. Fields, in order: J gene, V gene, CDR3 protein.

TRBJ1-3 TRBV9 CASSESPLGQLSGNTIYF
TRBJ2-1 TRBV29-1 CSVQAVGSSYNEQFF
TRBJ1-1 TRBV7-8 CASSPLGPAGNTEAFF
TRBJ2-7 TRBV28 CASSIHRASSYEQYF
TRBJ2-3 TRBV29-1 CSVSGVGTDTQYF
TRBJ2-2 TRBV9 CASSVEAGKDTGELFF
TRBJ1-1 TRBV12-5 CASGLPPGTGVNTEAFF
TRBJ1-3 TRBV28 CASSPVRLVPGNTIYF
TRBJ2-1 TRBV27 CASSLSRGLDGGPSYNEQFF
TRBJ2-1 TRBV9 CASSGTSSYNEQFF
TRBJ2-7 TRBV10-3 CAPTGPDRAYEQYF
TRBJ2-4 TRBV10-1 CASSEGTGALKAKNIQYF
TRBJ2-1 TRBV5-4 CASSDSSYNEQFF
TRBJ1-2 TRBV6-6 CASSYSRPSENYGYTF
TRBJ1-3 TRBV7-9 CASSRPKRGPVNTIYF
TRBJ2-6 TRBV14 CASSSRVHGANVLTF
TRBJ2-1 TRBV12-5 CASGPHEPLEYNEQFF
TRBJ2-7 TRBV6-4 CASSDLTSGGYEQYF
TRBJ2-2 TRBV7-6 CASSLARGGGELFF
TRBJ2-1 TRBV28 CASSPTTSGRHTNEQFF
TRBJ2-3 TRBV25-1 CASSETTSQGEVDTQYF
TRBJ2-2 TRBV11-1 CASSLGGRAWTGELFF
TRBJ2-1 TRBV6-5 CASSLGGDHNEQFF
TRBJ2-7 TRBV27 CASSLGRGLAGGPYEQYF
TRBJ2-1 TRBV6-5 CASSRDYGNEQFF
TRBJ2-3 TRBV4-3 CASSQLADGTDTQYF
TRBJ2-5 TRBV21-1 CASSAQLAQGETQYF
TRBJ1-4 TRBV5-8 CASSRKDIGEKLFF
TRBJ2-7 TRBV5-6 CASSAPRRETSGLYEQYF
TRBJ2-1 TRBV10-3 CAISESRVAGLYSYNEQFF
TRBJ1-2 TRBV7-9 CASSPPDSYGYTF
TRBJ2-3 TRBV5-1 CASSLTITSSGSRDTQYF
TRBJ2-3 TRBV11-2 CASGSRLSTDTQYF
TRBJ2-7 TRBV6-5 CASSSRGDRVYEQYF
TRBJ2-3 TRBV30 CAWSVQERGTDTQYF
TRBJ2-1 TRBV23-1 CASSQSGQVNEQFF
TRBJ2-3 TRBV7-9 CASSSDRPSTDTQYF
TRBJ1-2 TRBV2 CASTDRANYGYTF
TRBJ2-1 TRBV29-1 CSVEGQGGWNEQFF
TRBJ2-7 TRBV6-1 CASSENRGQGDYEQYF
TRBJ2-7 TRBV16 CASSHLGAGGQGSYEQYF
TRBJ1-2 TRBV4-1 CASSQDPGQPNYGYTF
TRBJ2-3 TRBV18 CASSQTGTGTDTQYF
TRBJ2-1 TRBV4-1 CASSLGPGNEQFF
TRBJ2-7 TRBV30 CAWSPTGQDNEQYF
TRBJ2-3 TRBV15 CATSPWDTRTDTQYF
TRBJ2-7 TRBV4-3 CASSPGGQRYEQYF
TRBJ2-1 TRBV5-1 CASSLVPTAKTEQFF
TRBJ1-5 TRBV15 CATSRDRVQPQHF
TRBJ2-7 TRBV4-2 CASSQVFPTYEQYF
TRBJ2-7 TRBV5-6 CASSESGSRDEQYF
TRBJ2-7 TRBV6-5 CASSYAQAASYEQYF
TRBJ2-7 TRBV27 CASSSSSYEQYF
TRBJ2-7 TRBV6-1 CASSEGQGLSYEQYF
TRBJ2-5 TRBV27 CASSLATGGDQETQYF
TRBJ2-3 TRBV12-2 CASRRTGTSGSGADTQYF
TRBJ2-7 TRBV28 CASRHDRKAPYEQYF
TRBJ2-7 TRBV4-3 CASSHQQSGAEQYF
TRBJ2-1 TRBV18 CASSPLRTSGGPGEQFF